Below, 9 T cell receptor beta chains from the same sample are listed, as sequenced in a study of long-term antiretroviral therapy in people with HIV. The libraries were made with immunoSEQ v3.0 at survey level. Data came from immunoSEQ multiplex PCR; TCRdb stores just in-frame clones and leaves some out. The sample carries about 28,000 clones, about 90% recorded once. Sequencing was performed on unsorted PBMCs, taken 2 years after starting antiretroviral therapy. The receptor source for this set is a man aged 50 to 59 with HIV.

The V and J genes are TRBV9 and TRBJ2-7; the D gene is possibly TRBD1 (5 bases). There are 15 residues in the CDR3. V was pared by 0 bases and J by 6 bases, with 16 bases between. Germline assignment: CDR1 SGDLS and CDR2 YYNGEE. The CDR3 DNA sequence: TGTGCCAGCAGCGTAGTAGGGGATCCCCTGGGCGAGCAGTACTTC. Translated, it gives CASSVVGDPLGEQYF. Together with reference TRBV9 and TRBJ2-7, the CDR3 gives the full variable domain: DSGVTQTPKHLITATGQRVTLRCSPRSGDLSVYWYQQSLDQGLQFLIQYYNGEERAKGNILERFSAQQFPDLHSELNLSSLELGDSALYFCASSVVGDPLGEQYFGPGTRLTVT.

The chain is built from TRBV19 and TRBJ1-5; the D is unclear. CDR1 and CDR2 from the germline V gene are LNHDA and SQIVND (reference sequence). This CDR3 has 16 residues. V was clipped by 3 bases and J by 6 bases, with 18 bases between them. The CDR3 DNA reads TGTGCCAGTAGTATGGAAGGAGGATGGCGTCGTCAGCCCCAGCATTTT. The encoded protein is CASSMEGGWRRQPQHF.

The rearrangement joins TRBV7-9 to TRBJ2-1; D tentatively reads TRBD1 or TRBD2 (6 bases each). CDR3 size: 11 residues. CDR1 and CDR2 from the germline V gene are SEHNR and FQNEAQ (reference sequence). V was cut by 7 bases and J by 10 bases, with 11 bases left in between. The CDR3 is CASTEGGEQFF. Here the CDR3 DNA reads TGTGCCAGCACCGAAGGGGGGGAGCAGTTCTTC.

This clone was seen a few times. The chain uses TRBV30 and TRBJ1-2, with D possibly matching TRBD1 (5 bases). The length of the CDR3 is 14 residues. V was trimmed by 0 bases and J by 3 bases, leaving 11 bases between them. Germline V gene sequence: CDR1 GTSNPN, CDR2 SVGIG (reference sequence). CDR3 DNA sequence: TGTGCCTGGAGTGTTGGAGGGGAGGACTATGGCTACACCTTC. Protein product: CAWSVGGEDYGYTF.

As DNA, the CDR3 is TGTGCCAGCAGCTTAGATGGCTCTGGGGCCAACGTCCTGACTTTC. Translated: CASSLDGSGANVLTF. The V gene is TRBV7-8, the J gene TRBJ2-6; D unclear. The CDR3 is 15 amino acids. The germline V gene has CDR1 SGHVS and CDR2 FQNEAQ. Trimming removed 1 base at V and 0 bases at J, with 4 bases between.

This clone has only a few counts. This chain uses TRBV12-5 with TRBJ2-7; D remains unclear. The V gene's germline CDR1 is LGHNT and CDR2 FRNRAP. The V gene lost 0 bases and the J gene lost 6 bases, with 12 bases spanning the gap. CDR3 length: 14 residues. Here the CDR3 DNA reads TGTGCTAGTGGTTTGGTACGTTCGACTCCCGAGCAGTACTTC. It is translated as CASGLVRSTPEQYF.

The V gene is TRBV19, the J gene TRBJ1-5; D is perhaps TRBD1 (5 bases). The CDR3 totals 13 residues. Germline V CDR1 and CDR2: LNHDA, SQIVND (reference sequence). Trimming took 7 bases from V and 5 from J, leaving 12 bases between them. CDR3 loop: CASTQGGYQPQHF. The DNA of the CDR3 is TGTGCCAGTACCCAGGGCGGATATCAGCCCCAGCATTTT.

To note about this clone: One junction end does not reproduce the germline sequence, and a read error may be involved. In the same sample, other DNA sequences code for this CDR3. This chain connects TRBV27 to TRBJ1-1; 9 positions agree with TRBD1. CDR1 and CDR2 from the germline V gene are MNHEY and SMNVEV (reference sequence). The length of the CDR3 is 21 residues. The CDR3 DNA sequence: TGTGCCAGCAGTTTCCTGGGGGACAGGGAGCTCACCGTTGGCATGAACACTGAAGCTTTTTTT. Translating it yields CASSFLGDRELTVGMNTEAFF.

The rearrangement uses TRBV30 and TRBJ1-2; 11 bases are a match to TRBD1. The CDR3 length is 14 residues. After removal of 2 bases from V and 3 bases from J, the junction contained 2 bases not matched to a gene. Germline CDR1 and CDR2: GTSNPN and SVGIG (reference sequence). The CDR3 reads CAWSRGQGDYGYTF. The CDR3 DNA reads TGTGCCTGGAGTCGGGGACAGGGGGACTATGGCTACACCTTC.